Listed here is a single TCR beta chain. Its antigen is not identified. PCR involved 60 Vbeta and 13 Jbeta primers. The data were produced by immunoSEQ multiplex PCR, yet TCRdb's version contains in-frame clones alone and is incomplete. The data show about 34,000 clones, with 70% to 85% seen just once and 10% to 13% held by the top ten. This sample is drawn from a study of cytomegalovirus exposure and HLA in healthy donors. Looking at the study overall: Sequencing of 150 million to 200 million T cells in an earlier analysis found 100 million or so unique TCR beta sequences.

Trimming shortened V by 7 bases and J by 5 bases, and 15 bases separated the two germline ends. The germline V gene encodes CDR1 MDHEN and CDR2 SYDVKM. The CDR3 consists of 14 residues. The study sampled nominally healthy donors, though unrecorded immune exposures were likely. Findings of the study overall: In a later analysis, TCR beta V- and J-gene trimming showed a link to a missense DCLRE1C variant. A later analysis, which compared TCR beta chains of equal frequency, found the HLA-associated ones more clonally expanded.

The sequencing sample was made of PBMCs. The chain has TRBV28 and TRBJ2-4, with D possibly matching TRBD2 (5 bases). The clonotype originates from a woman under 30 in good health and CMV-seropositive. The CDR3 protein is CASIGRRPENIQYF. The CDR3 DNA sequence: TGTGCCAGCATCGGAAGGAGGCCGGAAAACATTCAGTACTTC.